In its sample, the clone carrying this T cell receptor (beta chain) was seen a few times. Trimming cost V 5 bases and J 9 bases, with 13 bases left between them. CDR3 length equals 11 residues. The V gene's germline CDR1 is GTSNPN and CDR2 SVGIG (reference sequence). Expressed TCRB transcripts were sequenced after all isolated RNA was converted to cDNA. Assay: immunoSEQ multiplex PCR; the TCRdb copy retains only in-frame clones and omits some. The data show a few hundred thousand clones, 9.6% seen once. The source of the sample is a study of beta chain features in type 1 diabetes. This clonotype was sampled from a woman younger than 35 in good health. The chain joins TRBV30 to TRBJ2-5; D might be TRBD2 (6 bases). Sequenced sample: naive CD4+ T cells from blood. As DNA, the CDR3 is TGTGCCTGGGCCCTCACGGGGGCCCAGTACTTC. As protein: CAWALTGAQYF. The full variable domain, its missing parts supplied by reference TRBV30 and TRBJ2-5, is SQTIHQWPATLVQPVGSPLSLECTVEGTSNPNLYWYRQAAGRGLQLLFYSVGIGQISSEVPQNLSASRPQDRQFILSSKKLLLSDSGFYLCAWALTGAQYFGPGTRLLVL.